One T cell receptor beta chain is described in this entry. Its target is not known. With a J-beta primer mix and a sample-barcoded 5' primer, a second PCR ran about 7 to 12 cycles. A single record per CDR3 protein comes from TCRdb applying MiXCR to the 5' RACE reads. The sample has roughly 720,000 distinct CDR3 sequences, approximately 55% seen once. The data belong to a study of blood T cells in healthy people across ages. Study-wide results and caveats: Researchers said unsorted PBMCs prevented a conclusive naive versus antigen-experienced comparison. No one knew whether donors had CMV, which possibly confounded expanded clonotype changes.

Each sample gave at least 6 million isolated PBMCs. CDR3 length: 14 amino acids. Trimming shortened V by 0 bases and J by 5 bases, and 8 bases separated the two germline ends. Germline V CDR1 and CDR2: MGHDK, SYGVNS. The V gene is TRBV25-1, the J gene TRBJ2-1; a weak D match, TRBD2 (5 bases). This receptor was identified in a man older than 75 in good health. Sequencing input: blood. In nucleotides, the CDR3 is TGTGCCAGCAGTGAATATGGGAGCAACAATGAGCAGTTCTTC. Encoded protein: CASSEYGSNNEQFF.